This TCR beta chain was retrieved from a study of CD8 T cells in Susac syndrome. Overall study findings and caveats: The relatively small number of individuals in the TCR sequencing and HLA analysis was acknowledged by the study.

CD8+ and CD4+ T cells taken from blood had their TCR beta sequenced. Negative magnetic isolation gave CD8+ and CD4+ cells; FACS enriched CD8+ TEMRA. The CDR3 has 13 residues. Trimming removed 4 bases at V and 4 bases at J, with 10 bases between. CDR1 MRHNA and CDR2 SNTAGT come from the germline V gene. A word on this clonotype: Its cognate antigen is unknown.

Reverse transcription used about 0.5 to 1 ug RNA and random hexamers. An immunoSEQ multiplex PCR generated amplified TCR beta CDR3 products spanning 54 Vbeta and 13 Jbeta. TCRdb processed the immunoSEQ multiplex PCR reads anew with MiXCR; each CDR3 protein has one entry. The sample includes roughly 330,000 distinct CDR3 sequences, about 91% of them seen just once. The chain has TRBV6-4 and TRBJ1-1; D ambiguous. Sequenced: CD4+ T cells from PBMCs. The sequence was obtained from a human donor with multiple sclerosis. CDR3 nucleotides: TGTGCCAGCAGTGTGGAGGAGAGCACTGAAGCTTTCTTT. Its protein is CASSVEESTEAFF.